This is a list of T cell receptor beta chains from one sample in a study of human T cells and chemical hapten exposure. From the RACE reads, TCRdb called clonotypes with MiXCR, one entry per CDR3 protein. Of 80,000 to 100,000 distinct CDR3 sequences in the sample, over 8% were seen once. The sample comprised whole blood. These receptors came from a female donor in good health. Some clones in this sample may be carry-over from other donors' samples. The CDR3 runs from the conserved cysteine through the conserved F or W. The D gene is left open where the match is weak. Some rows mark clone size as missing; the rest say once, few, many or name a class of expanded clone.

TRBV6-2/TRBV6-3	TRBJ2-3	TRBD2	NA	CASSYWGAGSTDTQYF	TGTGCCAGCAGTTACTGGGGAGCGGGATCGACAGATACGCAGTATTTT
TRBV12-3/TRBV12-4	TRBJ2-4	NA	few	CASSPNDREAIQYF	TGTGCCAGCAGTCCAAACGACAGGGAGGCCATTCAGTACTTC
TRBV30	TRBJ2-5	NA	NA	CAWSVGTNQETQYF	TGTGCCTGGAGTGTAGGTACCAACCAAGAGACCCAGTACTTC
TRBV20-1	TRBJ2-4	NA	NA	CSVEVEGGYIQYF	TGCAGTGTCGAAGTAGAAGGGGGGTACATTCAGTACTTC
TRBV5-1	TRBJ1-4	NA	few	CASSLKSTRDEKLFF	TGCGCCAGCAGCTTGAAGTCAACCCGGGATGAAAAACTGTTTTTT
TRBV20-1	TRBJ2-1	TRBD2	few	CSARLGGGVAHNEQFF	TGCAGTGCTAGATTGGGGGGGGGGGTAGCCCACAATGAGCAGTTCTTC
TRBV7-2	TRBJ2-2	TRBD2	many	CASSLMASGTGELFF	TGTGCCAGCAGCTTAATGGCTAGCGGGACCGGGGAGCTGTTTTTT
TRBV20-1	TRBJ2-3	TRBD2	few	CSAGGVAAGSPDTQYF	TGCAGTGCTGGGGGGGTCGCGGCGGGATCGCCAGATACGCAGTATTTT
TRBV7-3	TRBJ2-5	NA	NA	CASSLNGETQYF	TGTGCCAGCAGCTTAAACGGAGAGACCCAGTACTTC
TRBV25-1	TRBJ1-5	NA	NA	CASSDGMEGSNQPQHF	TGTGCCAGCAGTGATGGGATGGAGGGGAGCAATCAGCCCCAGCATTTT
TRBV7-9	TRBJ2-7	NA	few	CASSLGRDSNEQYF	TGTGCCAGCAGCTTAGGTAGGGATAGCAACGAGCAGTACTTC
TRBV5-6	TRBJ2-1	NA	many	CASSERVREMIDEQFF	TGTGCCAGCAGCGAGAGGGTTCGGGAGATGATAGATGAGCAGTTCTTC
TRBV2	TRBJ1-1	NA	many	CASSAGNTEAFF	TGTGCCAGCAGTGCCGGGAACACTGAAGCTTTCTTT
TRBV12-3/TRBV12-4	TRBJ2-5	TRBD1	many	CASKGTGTHETQYF	TGTGCCAGCAAGGGGACAGGGACCCACGAGACCCAGTACTTC
TRBV5-6	TRBJ1-3	NA	NA	CASSLFPGASGNTIYF	TGTGCCAGCAGCTTGTTCCCGGGGGCCTCTGGAAACACCATATATTTT
TRBV28	TRBJ2-7	NA	many	CASSFRQGQPYEQYF	TGTGCCAGCAGTTTTCGGCAGGGGCAACCCTACGAGCAGTACTTC
TRBV27	TRBJ2-7	TRBD1	NA	CASRRQGVAYEQYF	TGTGCCAGCAGACGACAGGGGGTCGCCTACGAGCAGTACTTC
TRBV5-1	TRBJ2-5	TRBD2	few	CASSGREDTETQYF	TGCGCCAGCAGCGGTCGGGAGGACACAGAGACCCAGTACTTC
TRBV2	TRBJ2-1	TRBD2	few	CASSGSGGAYNEQFF	TGTGCCAGCAGTGGGAGCGGGGGAGCCTACAATGAGCAGTTCTTC
TRBV12-3/TRBV12-4	TRBJ2-2	NA	few	CASSLRHLAGELFF	TGTGCCAGCAGTTTAAGGCACCTCGCCGGGGAGCTGTTTTTT
TRBV3-1	TRBJ2-2	NA	few	CASSRTRLGSGELFF	TGTGCCAGCAGCCGGACCCGTCTTGGTAGCGGGGAGCTGTTTTTT
TRBV20-1	TRBJ2-5	TRBD1	many	CSALTGGNGETQYF	TGCAGTGCTTTGACAGGGGGTAATGGAGAGACCCAGTACTTC
TRBV27	TRBJ2-1	TRBD1	many	CASSFIGDRENEQFF	TGTGCCAGCAGTTTCATCGGGGACAGGGAAAATGAGCAGTTCTTC
TRBV19	TRBJ2-1	NA	NA	CASRSEFGTGSF	NA
TRBV7-2	TRBJ1-2	NA	few	CASSLVQVGYGYTF	TGTGCCAGCAGCTTAGTACAGGTCGGCTATGGCTACACCTTC
TRBV6-2/TRBV6-3	TRBJ2-5	TRBD2	many	CASNHRAGQETQYF	TGTGCCAGCAATCACAGAGCGGGACAAGAGACCCAGTACTTC
TRBV19	TRBJ2-7	NA	few	CGPRDRSYEQYF	TGTGGCCCCAGAGACAGGTCCTACGAGCAGTACTTC
TRBV15	TRBJ2-2	TRBD2	NA	CATSLPGGGGSGELFF	TGTGCCACCAGCCTCCCCGGGGGGGGAGGGTCCGGGGAGCTGTTTTTT
TRBV4-1	TRBJ2-3	NA	few	CASRDPSTDTQYF	TGCGCCAGCCGGGACCCAAGCACAGATACGCAGTATTTT
TRBV28	TRBJ1-2	NA	few	CASKGISNYGYTF	TGTGCCAGCAAGGGCATCTCTAACTATGGCTACACCTTC
TRBV4-1	TRBJ2-3	NA	NA	CASSQVLSPPDTQYF	TGCGCCAGCAGCCAAGTCCTTAGCCCCCCAGATACGCAGTATTTT
TRBV20-1	TRBJ1-2	NA	many	CSARRQPNYGYTF	TGCAGTGCTAGACGGCAGCCTAACTATGGCTACACCTTC
TRBV7-2	TRBJ2-2	NA	many	CASSFGTMNTGELFF	TGTGCCAGCAGCTTTGGGACAATGAACACCGGGGAGCTGTTTTTT
TRBV10-3	TRBJ2-5	TRBD1	few	CAISESTGQETQYF	TGTGCCATCAGTGAGTCGACAGGGCAAGAGACCCAGTACTTC
TRBV6-2/TRBV6-3	TRBJ1-5	NA	NA	CASSLGTGYQPQHF	TGTGCCAGCAGTCTTGGTACCGGATATCAGCCCCAGCATTTT
TRBV20-1	TRBJ2-7	NA	many	CSATGTFGTFNSYEQYF	TGCAGTGCCACGGGGACCTTTGGCACTTTTAACTCCTACGAGCAGTACTTC
TRBV7-2	TRBJ2-1	TRBD1	NA	CASSLGSGQGQNEQFF	TGTGCCAGCAGCTTAGGATCAGGACAGGGTCAGAATGAGCAGTTCTTC
TRBV7-8	TRBJ2-3	NA	many	CASRFEGSDTQYF	TGTGCCAGCAGGTTCGAGGGGTCAGATACGCAGTATTTT
TRBV6-1	TRBJ2-1	TRBD2	few	CASSASGIIGEQFF	TGTGCCAGCAGTGCTAGCGGGATAATAGGTGAGCAGTTCTTC